The 11 T cell receptor beta chains below were found in one sample sequenced in a study of T cells expressing NK-cell markers. TCRdb re-called the 5' RACE reads and catalogs CDR3 proteins one per entry, DNA excluded. The sample has 350,000 to 450,000 distinct CDR3 sequences. Material: blood T cells: a sorted CD56 or NKG2C T cell subset, CD4+ or CD8+ T cells, or bulk PBMC T cells (not recorded which). These receptors were obtained from a man aged 18-75 years in good health.

The rearrangement links TRBV3-1 to TRBJ2-6; the D gene TCRdb calls, TRBD1, cannot be checked with no DNA. The germline gives CDR1 LGHDT, CDR2 YNNKEL (reference sequence). This CDR3 is 16 amino acids long. The CDR3 sequence is CASSRPGISGANVLTF.

The chain couples TRBV12-3 or TRBV12-4 to TRBJ1-2. The CDR3 sequence is 13 residues long. CDR3 sequence reads: CASTTGRWYGYTF.

The chain couples TRBV6-5 to TRBJ1-3. Germline V gene lookup returns CDR1 MNHEY and CDR2 SVGAGI. The CDR3 consists of 14 residues. The CDR3 spells CASSYDSGVNTIYF.

The V call is TRBV7-8, the J call TRBJ2-1. Germline V gene data show CDR1 as SGHVS and CDR2 as FQNEAQ. This CDR3 comprises 14 residues. The CDR3 is CASSLFGVRHEQFF.

The J gene is TRBJ1-5, the V gene TRBV20-1; the D call from TCRdb, TRBD1, cannot be confirmed without DNA. Germline V gives CDR1 DFQATT, CDR2 SNEGSKA (reference sequence). This CDR3 region has 14 residues. The CDR3 loop reads CSASGHLSNQPQHF.

The V call is TRBV6-5, the J call TRBJ2-7; the D gene TCRdb calls, TRBD1, cannot be checked with no DNA. The length of the CDR3 is 15 residues. The germline V gene encodes CDR1 MNHEY and CDR2 SVGAGI. The chain's CDR3 is CASSYPRPGGYEQYF.

The chain is built from TRBV4-2 and TRBJ2-5. This CDR3 is built from 13 residues. Germline lookup yields CDR1 LGHNA and CDR2 YNFKEQ. CDR3 amino acids: CASSQTMGETQYF.

This chain connects TRBV27 to TRBJ1-6; TCRdb's D call, TRBD1, is unchecked because there is no DNA. The CDR3 is 15 residues long. Germline lookup yields CDR1 MNHEY and CDR2 SMNVEV (reference sequence). This chain's CDR3 is CASSKDRHNNSPLHF.

V and J are TRBV2 and TRBJ2-3; with no DNA, the TCRdb D assignment of TRBD1 cannot be verified. Germline CDR1 and CDR2: SNHLY and FYNNEI. The CDR3 consists of 15 residues. The CDR3: CASSLRTGGPDTQYF.

This chain links TRBV7-3 with TRBJ2-2; TCRdb selects TRBD1, and the lack of DNA leaves this call unchecked. Germline lookup yields CDR1 SGHTA and CDR2 FQGTGA. The CDR3 is 16 residues long. CDR3 amino acids: CASSLFGQINTGELFF.

The chain uses TRBV6-1 and TRBJ1-2; the TCRdb D gene call, TRBD1, has no DNA to confirm it. The CDR3 contains 14 residues. The germline V gene has CDR1 MNHNS and CDR2 SASEGT. CDR3: CASSRSTGSDGYTF.